The 9 T cell receptor beta chains reported below all come from one sample, sequenced in a study of post-analysis software for immune sequencing data (dated by TCRdb to between 2015 and 2017). Library preparation employed PCR. The instrument was an Illumina HiSeq 2500. Unique molecular identifiers were incorporated into TCR beta cDNA libraries to reduce PCR and sequencing biases. Starting from the raw public reads, TCRdb applied fastp trimming at Q25, assembled clones with MiXCR and retained in-frame beta chains. Identical CDR3 proteins give one entry, which carries the most common genes and DNA. The sample table records over 250,000 distinct CDR3 sequences; 30% to 45% of these occur just once. The top ten clones comprise 4% to 6% of the sample. The study at large found these results: Patients showed significantly higher frequencies than controls for roughly five TRBV segments, among them TRBV5-6, TRBV5-1 and TRBV20-1.

These TCRs are of unknown antigen specificity. Sample: blood. These receptors were taken from a girl between 5 and 17 years old with multiple sclerosis.

Turning to this clonotype: The germline gene is not matched at one end of the junction; a read error may be the cause. V and J are TRBV4-2 and TRBJ2-1, with TRBD2 matching 14 bases. Germline CDR1 is LGHNA and CDR2 is YNFKEQ. The CDR3 consists of 17 residues. CDR3 nucleotide sequence: TGTGCCGGCAGCCCACGACTAGCGGGAGGGGTGGCCAATGAGCAGTTCTTC. As protein: CAGSPRLAGGVANEQFF.

This chain connects TRBV5-1 to TRBJ2-2, with 8 bases lining up with TRBD2. V shed 5 bases, J shed 1 base, and the junction held 4 bases outside the gene matches. CDR1 is SGHRS, CDR2 YFSETQ, per germline. CDR3 length equals 15 residues. The CDR3 DNA follows: TGCGCCAGCAGAGCGGGAGAAGTGAACACCGGGGAGCTGTTTTTT. It translates to CASRAGEVNTGELFF.

This clonotype was seen more than once but under ten times. CDR3 DNA: TGTGCCAGCAGCTCGACAGGGAGGGCGGACTACAATGAGCAGTTCTTC. Amino acid sequence: CASSSTGRADYNEQFF. The chain employs TRBV5-5 and TRBJ2-1; D is perhaps TRBD1 or TRBD2 (7 bases each). The CDR3 runs 16 residues. Germline-derived CDR1 and CDR2 are SGHKS and YYEKEE (reference sequence). V lost 3 bases and J 3 bases, leaving 16 bases between the germline ends. The entire variable domain, with the rest obtained from reference TRBV5-5 and TRBJ2-1, is as follows: DAGVTQSPTHLIKTRGQQVTLRCSPISGHKSVSWYQQVLGQGPQFIFQYYEKEERGRGNFPDRFSARQFPNYSSELNVNALLLGDSALYLCASSSTGRADYNEQFFGPGTRLTVL.

Comments on this clonotype: Possible read error: a much larger clone is one base away. J is TRBJ1-5 and V is TRBV7-2; weak D call: TRBD1 (5 bases). Germline V gene sequence: CDR1 SGHTA, CDR2 FQGNSA. CDR3 length: 15 residues. The V gene lost 5 bases and the J gene lost 0 bases, with 11 bases spanning the gap. The CDR3 protein is CASSAGIYSNQPQHF. CDR3 DNA: TGTGCCAGCAGCGCAGGGATTTATAGCAATCAGCCCCAGCATTTT. Combining the CDR3 with reference TRBV7-2 and TRBJ1-5 gives the whole variable domain GAGVSQSPSNKVTEKGKDVELRCDPISGHTALYWYRQSLGQGLEFLIYFQGNSAPDKSGLPSDRFSAERTGGSVSTLTIQRTQQEDSAVYLCASSAGIYSNQPQHFGDGTRLSIL.

In the case of this clonotype: Possible read error: a much larger clone is one base away. This sequence joins TRBV25-1 and TRBJ2-5; D is perhaps TRBD1 (5 bases). Germline CDR1 and CDR2: MGHDK and SYGVNS. This CDR3 contains 13 residues. Between the trimmed V and J ends, which lost 6 bases and 2 bases, there was a span of 10 bases. The CDR3 is CASRGLDQETQYF. The DNA of the CDR3 is TGTGCCAGCAGGGGGCTGGATCAAGAGACCCAGTACTTC.

This clonotype was detected many times. The CDR3 reads CASAAGNNEQFF. The CDR3 DNA reads TGCGCCAGCGCGGCCGGAAACAATGAGCAGTTCTTC. The chain is built from TRBV10-2 and TRBJ2-1; no clear D gene. Germline assignment: CDR1 WSHSY and CDR2 SAAADI. This CDR3 comprises 12 residues. Trimming removed 8 bases at V and 5 bases at J, with 10 bases between.

This clonotype was seen ten or more times. The chain is built from TRBV7-9 and TRBJ2-3; D possibly matches TRBD1 or TRBD2 (5 bases each). The CDR3 runs 14 residues. The V end lost 2 bases, the J end lost 4 bases, and 10 bases lay between the germline ends. CDR1 and CDR2 from the germline V gene are SEHNR and FQNEAQ (reference sequence). CDR3 amino acids: CASSLQGRPDTQYF. In DNA form, the CDR3 reads TGTGCCAGCAGCTTACAGGGACGGCCAGATACGCAGTATTTT.

This clonotype showed up many times. V usage is TRBV24-1 and J usage is TRBJ2-1; D is ambiguous. The germline V gene encodes CDR1 KGHDR and CDR2 SFDVKD. V shed 3 bases and J shed 6 bases, with 2 bases lying between them. This CDR3 region has 11 residues. The CDR3 coding sequence is TGTGCCACCAGTGATCGCAATGAGCAGTTCTTC. Protein: CATSDRNEQFF.

At least ten counts were recorded for this clonotype. The CDR3 protein is CASSSPKVGETQYF. Written as DNA, the CDR3 is TGTGCCAGCAGTTCGCCTAAGGTCGGAGAGACCCAGTACTTC. V usage is TRBV28 and J usage is TRBJ2-5; D is unresolved. CDR1 is MDHEN, CDR2 SYDVKM, per germline. The CDR3 covers 14 residues. The ends were cut back, 4 bases at V and 4 bases at J, with 13 bases in the middle.